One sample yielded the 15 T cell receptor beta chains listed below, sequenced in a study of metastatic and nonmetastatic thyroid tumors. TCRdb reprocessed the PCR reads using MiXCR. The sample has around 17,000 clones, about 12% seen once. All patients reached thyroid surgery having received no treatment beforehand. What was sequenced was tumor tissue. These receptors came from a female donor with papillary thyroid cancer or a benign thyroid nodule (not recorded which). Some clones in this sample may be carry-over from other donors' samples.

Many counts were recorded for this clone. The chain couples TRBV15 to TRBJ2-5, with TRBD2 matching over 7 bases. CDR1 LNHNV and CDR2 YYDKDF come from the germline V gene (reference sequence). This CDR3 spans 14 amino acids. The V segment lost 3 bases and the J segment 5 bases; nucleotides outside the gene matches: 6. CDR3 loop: CATSRGFGGETQYF. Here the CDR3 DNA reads TGTGCCACCAGCAGGGGGTTCGGGGGGGAGACCCAGTACTTC.

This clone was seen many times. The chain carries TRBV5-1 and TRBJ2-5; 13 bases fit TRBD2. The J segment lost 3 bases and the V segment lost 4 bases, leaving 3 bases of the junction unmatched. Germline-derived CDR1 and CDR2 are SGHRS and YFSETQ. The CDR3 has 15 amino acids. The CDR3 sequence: CASSIGTSGKETQYF. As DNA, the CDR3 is TGCGCCAGCAGCATAGGGACTAGCGGGAAAGAGACCCAGTACTTC.

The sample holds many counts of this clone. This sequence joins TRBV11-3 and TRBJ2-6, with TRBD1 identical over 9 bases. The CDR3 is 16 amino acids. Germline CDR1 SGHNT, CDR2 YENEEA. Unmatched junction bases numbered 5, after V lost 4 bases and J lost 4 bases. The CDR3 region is CASSSTGGGGANVLTF. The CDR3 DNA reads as TGTGCCAGCAGCTCAACAGGGGGCGGCGGGGCCAACGTCCTGACTTTC.

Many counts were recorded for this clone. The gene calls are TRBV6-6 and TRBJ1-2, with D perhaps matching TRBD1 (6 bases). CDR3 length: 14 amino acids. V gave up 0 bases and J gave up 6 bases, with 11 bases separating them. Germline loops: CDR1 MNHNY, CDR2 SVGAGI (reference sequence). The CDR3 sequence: CASSYSPHRDGYTF. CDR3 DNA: TGTGCCAGCAGTTACTCCCCGCACAGGGATGGCTACACCTTC.

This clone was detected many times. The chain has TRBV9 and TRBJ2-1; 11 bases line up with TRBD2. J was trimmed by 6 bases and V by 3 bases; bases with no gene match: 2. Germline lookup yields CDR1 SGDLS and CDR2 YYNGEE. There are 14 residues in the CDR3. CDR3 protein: CASSALAGGNEQFF. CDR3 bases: TGTGCCAGCAGCGCCCTAGCGGGAGGCAATGAGCAGTTCTTC.

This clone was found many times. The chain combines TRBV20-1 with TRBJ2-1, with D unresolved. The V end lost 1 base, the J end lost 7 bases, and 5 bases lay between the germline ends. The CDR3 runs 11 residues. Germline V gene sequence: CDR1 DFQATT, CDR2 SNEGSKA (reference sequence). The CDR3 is CSARGTNEQFF. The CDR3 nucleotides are TGCAGTGCTAGAGGTACTAATGAGCAGTTCTTC.

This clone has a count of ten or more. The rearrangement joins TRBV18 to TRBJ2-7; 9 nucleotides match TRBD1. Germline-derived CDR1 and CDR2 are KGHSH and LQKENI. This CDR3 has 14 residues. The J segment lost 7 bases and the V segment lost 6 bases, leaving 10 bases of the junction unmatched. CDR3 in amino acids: CASSPWDRVEEQYF. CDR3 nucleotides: TGTGCCAGCTCCCCCTGGGACAGGGTTGAAGAGCAGTACTTC.

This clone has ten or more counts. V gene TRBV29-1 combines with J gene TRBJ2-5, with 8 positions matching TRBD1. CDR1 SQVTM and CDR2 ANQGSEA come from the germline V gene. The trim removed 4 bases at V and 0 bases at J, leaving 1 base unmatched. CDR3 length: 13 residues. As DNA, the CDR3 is TGCAGCGTTGGGGACAGGTACCAAGAGACCCAGTACTTC. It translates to CSVGDRYQETQYF. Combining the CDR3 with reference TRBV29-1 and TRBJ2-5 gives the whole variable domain SAVISQKPSRDICQRGTSLTIQCQVDSQVTMMFWYRQQPGQSLTLIATANQGSEATYESGFVIDKFPISRPNLTFSTLTVSNMSPEDSSIYLCSVGDRYQETQYFGPGTRLLVL.

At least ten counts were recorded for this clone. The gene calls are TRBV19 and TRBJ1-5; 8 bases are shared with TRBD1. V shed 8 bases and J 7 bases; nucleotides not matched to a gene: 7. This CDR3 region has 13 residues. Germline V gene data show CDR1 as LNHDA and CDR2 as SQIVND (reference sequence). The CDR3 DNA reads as TGTGCCAGTGCCGACAGGGGCGGGCAGCCCCAGCATTTT. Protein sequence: CASADRGGQPQHF.

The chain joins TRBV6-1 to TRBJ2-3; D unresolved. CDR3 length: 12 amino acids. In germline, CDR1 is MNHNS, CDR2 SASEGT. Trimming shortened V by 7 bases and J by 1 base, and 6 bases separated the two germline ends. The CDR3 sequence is CASTDGTDTQYF. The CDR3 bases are TGTGCCAGCACCGACGGCACAGATACGCAGTATTTT.

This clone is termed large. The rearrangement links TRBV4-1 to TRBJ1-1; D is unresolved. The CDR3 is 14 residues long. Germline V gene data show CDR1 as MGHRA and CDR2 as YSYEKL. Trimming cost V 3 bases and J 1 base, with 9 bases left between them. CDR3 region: CASSHRTENTEAFF. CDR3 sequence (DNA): TGCGCCAGCAGCCACCGGACGGAGAACACTGAAGCTTTCTTT.

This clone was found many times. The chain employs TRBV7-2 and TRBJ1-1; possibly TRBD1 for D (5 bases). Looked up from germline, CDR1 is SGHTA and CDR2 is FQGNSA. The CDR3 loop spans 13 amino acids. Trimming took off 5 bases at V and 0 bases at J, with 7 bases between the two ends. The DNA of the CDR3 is TGTGCCAGCAGCGAGGGGCTGAACACTGAAGCTTTCTTT. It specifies CASSEGLNTEAFF.

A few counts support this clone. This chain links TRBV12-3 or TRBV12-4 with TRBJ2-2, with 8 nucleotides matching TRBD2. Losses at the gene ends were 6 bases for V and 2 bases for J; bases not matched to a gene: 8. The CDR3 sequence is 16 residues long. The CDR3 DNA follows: TGTGCCAGCAGCGATAGCGGGACCTCCAACACCGGGGAGCTGTTTTTT. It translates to CASSDSGTSNTGELFF.

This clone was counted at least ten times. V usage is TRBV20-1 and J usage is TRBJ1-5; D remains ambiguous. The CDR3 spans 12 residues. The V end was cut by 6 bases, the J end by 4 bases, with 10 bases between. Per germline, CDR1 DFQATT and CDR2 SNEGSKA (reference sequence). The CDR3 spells CSASGRNQPQHF. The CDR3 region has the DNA TGCAGTGCCTCCGGCAGGAATCAGCCCCAGCATTTT.

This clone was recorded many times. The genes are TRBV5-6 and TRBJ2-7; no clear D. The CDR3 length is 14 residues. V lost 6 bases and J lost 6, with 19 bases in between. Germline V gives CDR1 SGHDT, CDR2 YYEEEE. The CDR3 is CASNLGRFPSEQYF. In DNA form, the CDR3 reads TGTGCCAGCAACCTTGGTCGGTTTCCCTCCGAGCAGTACTTC.